This T cell receptor (beta chain) is from a study of blood T cell repertoires in COVID-19. Study as a whole: Samples taken during acute and convalescent COVID-19 were collected in the United States, Italy and Spain. Sources were T cells, B-cell-depleted T cells, or PBMCs; the material itself was cDNA or gDNA.

In the original workflow: Amplification from reference gene primers served as the basis for estimated nucleated cell counts. Only in-frame clones appear in the TCRdb table, and some are missing; sequencing was by immunoSEQ multiplex PCR. For V, J and clone size, that table is used; D and trimming come from the DNA. The profile shows 130,000 to 150,000 clones, under 90% of them singletons. The CDR3 length is 15 residues. V was pared by 3 bases and J by 5 bases, with 9 bases of the junction left unmatched. Germline V lookup: CDR1 SEHNR, CDR2 FQNEAQ (reference sequence). This clone appeared a few times. The sequencing sample was made of peripheral blood. The receptor was isolated from a woman aged 80 or over in a cohort sampled during active or convalescent COVID-19. The chain combines TRBV7-9 with TRBJ1-2; 7 bases line up with TRBD1. CDR3 sequence: CASSLVGQATYGYTF. In DNA, the CDR3 is TGTGCCAGCAGCTTGGTTGGACAGGCCACATATGGCTACACCTTC.